A selection of T cell receptor beta chains follows, all from one sample in a study of T cells in Graves' hyperthyroidism and ophthalmopathy. TCRdb analysed the multiplex PCR reads with MiXCR anew, one entry per CDR3 protein. The table includes hundreds of thousands of distinct CDR3 sequences, approximately 25% detected once. Sequencing was carried out using blood. The receptors here all came from a woman in her forties with Graves' ophthalmopathy. The CDR3 runs from the conserved cysteine through the conserved F or W. Fields, in order: D gene, clone size, J gene, V gene, CDR3 DNA, CDR3 protein. The D gene is left open where the match is weak. Some rows have no size entry. The others give once, few or many, or a class for an expanded clone.

NA | NA | TRBJ2-7 | TRBV20-1 | TGCAGTGCTAGTTTCCCTAGACAGGGAGGAACCTACGAGCAGTACTTC | CSASFPRQGGTYEQYF
TRBD1 | many | TRBJ1-1 | TRBV19 | TGTGCCAGTAGTATAGTGGCTGCGACAGGGGATGTCACTGAAGCTTTCTTT | CASSIVAATGDVTEAFF
TRBD1 | NA | TRBJ1-3 | TRBV4-1 | TGCGCCAGCAGCCAAGAGGTCCGGACAGGCGCAAACACCATATATTTT | CASSQEVRTGANTIYF
TRBD1 | many | TRBJ1-1 | TRBV30 | TGTGCCTGGAGCGGGACAGGGGGTGAAGCTTTCTTT | CAWSGTGGEAFF
TRBD1 | NA | TRBJ2-2 | TRBV11-2 | TGTGCCAGCAGTATAGGGGGTTCCTGGGACAGGGGTGCCGGGGAGCTGTTTTTT | CASSIGGSWDRGAGELFF
TRBD2 | many | TRBJ2-5 | TRBV24-1 | TGTGCCACCAGTGATCCCCGGGCTGGGACTAGCGGGTTCCAAGAGACCCAGTACTTC | CATSDPRAGTSGFQETQYF
TRBD2 | many | TRBJ2-2 | TRBV28 | TGTGCCAGCAGTTTACTGTCCCTAGCGGGAGTGGCCGGGGAGCTGTTTTTT | CASSLLSLAGVAGELFF
NA | NA | TRBJ2-7 | TRBV7-8 | TGTGCCATCAGCCACCTCTACGAGCAGTGCTTC | CAISHLYEQCF
TRBD1 | many | TRBJ2-5 | TRBV5-5 | TGTGCCAGCAGAACAATGAGACAGGGGGCCCAAGAGACCCAGTACTTC | CASRTMRQGAQETQYF
TRBD1 | many | TRBJ2-7 | TRBV6-1 | TGTGCCAGCAGTGAAGCGATGGGACAGGGGGGCTACGAGCAGTACTTC | CASSEAMGQGGYEQYF
NA | many | TRBJ2-7 | TRBV30 | TGTGCCTGGAGTGTAGGGCTCGGCGAGCAGTACTTC | CAWSVGLGEQYF
NA | NA | TRBJ1-3 | TRBV29-1 | TGCAGCGTTCGAGGTGGTGGGGCTGGAAACACCATATATTTT | CSVRGGGAGNTIYF
TRBD1 | NA | TRBJ1-1 | TRBV6-1 | TGTGCCAGCAGTGCACAACCAGGGGGCGCGAACACTGAAGCTTTCTTT | CASSAQPGGANTEAFF
TRBD1 | NA | TRBJ1-1 | TRBV6-1 | TGTGCCAGCACCGAACAGGGGGGAGTGAACACTGAAGCTTTCTTT | CASTEQGGVNTEAFF
TRBD1 | NA | TRBJ1-5 | TRBV5-1 | TGCGCCAGCAGCCCGGCCGGTACAGGGGGCAATCAGCCCCAGCATTTT | CASSPAGTGGNQPQHF
NA | NA | TRBJ1-2 | TRBV20-1 | TGCAGTGCTAGAGATCAGCCGGGGTCCGATGGCTACACCTTC | CSARDQPGSDGYTF
TRBD2 | NA | TRBJ2-5 | TRBV28 | TGTGCCAGCATCACCGCGGGGGTTTCCCAAGAGACCCAGTACTTC | CASITAGVSQETQYF
NA | NA | TRBJ1-1 | TRBV19 | TGTGCCAGTAGTTACGACAGAGGGAGTTCAACTGAAGCTTTCTTT | CASSYDRGSSTEAFF
TRBD2 | many | TRBJ2-7 | TRBV4-2 | TGTGCCAGCAGCCAGTATAGCGGGATAATCTACGAGCAGTACTTC | CASSQYSGIIYEQYF
TRBD1 | many | TRBJ1-2 | TRBV28 | TGTGCCAGCCGGTGGCCAGGGGGAGGGGGGAACTATGGCTACACCTTC | CASRWPGGGGNYGYTF
TRBD1 | once | TRBJ1-5 | TRBV6-2/TRBV6-3 | TGTGCCAGCAGTTACGACGGACAGGGTGCTAGCAATCAGCCCCAGCATTTT | CASSYDGQGASNQPQHF
NA | NA | TRBJ2-7 | TRBV29-1 | TGCAGCTCTTTAGCAGGGGTGGGTAACGAGCAGTACTTC | CSSLAGVGNEQYF
NA | many | TRBJ1-5 | TRBV5-5 | TGTGCCAGCAGCCCTGATGGGGTGGGTCAGCCCCAGCATTTT | CASSPDGVGQPQHF
TRBD1 | many | TRBJ2-5 | TRBV7-9 | TGTGCCAGCAGCCCGCGACCCGACAGGGGCGGTGAGACCCAGTACTTC | CASSPRPDRGGETQYF
NA | few | TRBJ1-1 | TRBV12-3/TRBV12-4 | TGTGCCAGCAGTGACAGGAGGGGTGTTGGTGAAGCTTTCTTT | CASSDRRGVGEAFF
NA | many | TRBJ1-5 | TRBV12-3/TRBV12-4 | TGTGCCAGCAGTGGAGGGCAAGGGCAGCCCCAGCATTTT | CASSGGQGQPQHF
TRBD1 | many | TRBJ1-5 | TRBV25-1 | TGTGCCAGCGCGGGACAGCCTAATCAGCCCCAGCATTTT | CASAGQPNQPQHF
NA | many | TRBJ1-1 | TRBV12-3/TRBV12-4 | TGTGCCAGCAGTTCAACCGGGACGGTGAACACTGAAGCTTTCTTT | CASSSTGTVNTEAFF
NA | many | TRBJ2-5 | TRBV6-1 | TGTGCCAGCAGTGAACGACTAGTTTTAAGGACCCAGTACTTC | CASSERLVLRTQYF
NA | many | TRBJ2-4 | TRBV7-6 | TGTGCCAGCAGCTTAGGAGGACCACAAAACATTCAGTACTTC | CASSLGGPQNIQYF
NA | NA | TRBJ1-5 | TRBV18 | TGTGCCAGCTCGCCACCCGACCGCTTAAATCAGCCCCAGCATTTT | CASSPPDRLNQPQHF
NA | few | TRBJ2-5 | TRBV12-3/TRBV12-4 | TGTGCCAGCAGCCCTTCACGAGAGACCCAGTACTTC | CASSPSRETQYF
NA | NA | TRBJ1-3 | TRBV12-3/TRBV12-4 | TGTGCCAGCAGCCTCTTAAACACCATATATTTT | CASSLLNTIYF
TRBD1 | NA | TRBJ1-1 | TRBV6-5 | TGTGCCAGCAGCTACCGACAGGGGAGCGCTGAAGCTTTCTTT | CASSYRQGSAEAFF
NA | many | TRBJ1-2 | TRBV12-3/TRBV12-4 | TGTGCCAGCAGTTCCCGGGGCAACTATGGCTACACCTTC | CASSSRGNYGYTF
TRBD1 | many | TRBJ2-7 | TRBV11-2 | TGTGCCAGCAGCCAAGGGACAGCCGACTACGAGCAGTACTTC | CASSQGTADYEQYF
TRBD2 | many | TRBJ2-5 | TRBV19 | TGTGCCAGTAGTATTACCGCTAGCGGGGAAGAGACCCAGTACTTC | CASSITASGEETQYF
NA | NA | TRBJ2-7 | TRBV6-2/TRBV6-3 | TGTGCCAGCAACACTAACCGCGTCAGAGCCTACGAGCAGTACTTC | CASNTNRVRAYEQYF
NA | many | TRBJ1-5 | TRBV7-6 | TGTGCCAGCAGCTTAGAGTTAAGTAGCAATCAGCCCCAGCATTTT | CASSLELSSNQPQHF
TRBD2 | many | TRBJ2-5 | TRBV18 | TGTGCCAGCTCACGAGGACTAGCGGGAGAGACCCAGTACTTC | CASSRGLAGETQYF
NA | many | TRBJ2-7 | TRBV28 | TGTGCCAGCAGTTCACCGGAACTTGCGTACGAGCAGTACTTC | CASSSPELAYEQYF
NA | few | TRBJ1-2 | TRBV4-2 | TGTGCCAGCAGCCAAGATTCCGGGAGGGGTGGCTACACCTTC | CASSQDSGRGGYTF